This TCR beta chain was captured in a study of identical twins. TCRdb ran MiXCR on the 5' RACE reads and lists one entry per CDR3 protein. Of roughly 630,000 distinct CDR3 sequences in the sample, under 8.5% were seen once. The ends lost 7 bases at V and 10 bases at J; junction bases unmatched: 9. The CDR3 extends over 14 amino acids. These data were also filed under a second study, of yellow fever vaccine responses in identical twins.

Sequencing was carried out using PBMCs. The TCR was taken from a woman aged 18-29 years in good health. V and J are TRBV12-3 or TRBV12-4 and TRBJ1-6; 8 bases align to TRBD1. DNA of the CDR3: TGTGCCAGCAAACTGGACAGGGAGTGGTCACCCCTCCACTTT. Protein product: CASKLDREWSPLHF.